This T cell receptor beta chain originates from a study of T cells in Graves' hyperthyroidism and ophthalmopathy. At the level of the study: Initial diagnosis, before any treatment, was when peripheral blood was collected.

Many counts were recorded for this clonotype. The CDR3 sequence is 14 residues long. V was shortened by 6 bases and J by 9 bases, with 15 bases between the two germline ends. The germline CDR1 and CDR2 sequences are WSHSY and SAAADI. Not enrolled were patients with uncontrolled infection, other autoimmune disease, pregnancy or lactation. Diagnosis relied on clinical symptoms, serum thyroxine and TRAb, thyroid ultrasound and orbital computed tomography. Any symptoms of ophthalmopathy came after the first hyperthyroidism diagnosis, from which the blood sample dates. Amplified TCR beta CDR3 regions derived from RNA transcripts. Using the HTBI primer set, a first-round RT-PCR was run on the TCR CDR3. A single record per CDR3 protein comes from TCRdb applying MiXCR to the multiplex PCR reads. Of some 600,000 distinct CDR3 sequences listed, approximately 15% were seen once; the top ten hold almost 6%.

The clonotype originates from a woman in her 30s with Graves' hyperthyroidism that later progressed to Graves' ophthalmopathy. The specimen was blood. The chain joins TRBV10-2 to TRBJ1-6, with unresolved D. The CDR3 region has the DNA TGCGCCAGCAGCCCCGATGGGAGGGTTTCACCCCTCCACTTT. This translates into CASSPDGRVSPLHF.